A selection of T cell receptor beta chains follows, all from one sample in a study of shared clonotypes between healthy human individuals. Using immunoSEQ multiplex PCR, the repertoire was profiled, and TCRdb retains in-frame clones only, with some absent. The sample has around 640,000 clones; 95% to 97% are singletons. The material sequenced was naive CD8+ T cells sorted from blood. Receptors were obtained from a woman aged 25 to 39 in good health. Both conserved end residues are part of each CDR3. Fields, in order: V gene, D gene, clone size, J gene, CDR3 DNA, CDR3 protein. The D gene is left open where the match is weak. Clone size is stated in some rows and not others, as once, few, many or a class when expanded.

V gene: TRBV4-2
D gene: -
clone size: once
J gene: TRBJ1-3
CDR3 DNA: TGTGCCAGCAGCCCGCAGTCGGAGGGTGCTGGAAACACCATATATTTT
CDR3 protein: CASSPQSEGAGNTIYF

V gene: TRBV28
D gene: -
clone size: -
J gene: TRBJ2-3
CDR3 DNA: TGTGCCAGCAGTTTATTGGGGGAGTCATCCCGCACAGATACGCAGTATTTT
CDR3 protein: CASSLLGESSRTDTQYF

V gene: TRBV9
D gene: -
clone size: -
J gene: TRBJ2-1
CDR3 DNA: TGTGCCAGCAGCGTAGTGATTCCCCTCAACCCGTACTATGAGCAGTTCTTC
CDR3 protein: CASSVVIPLNPYYEQFF

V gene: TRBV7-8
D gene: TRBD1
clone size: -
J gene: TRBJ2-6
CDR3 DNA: TGTGCCAGCAGCCAATACAGGGGTTCGGCTGGGGCCAACGTCCTGACTTTC
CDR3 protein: CASSQYRGSAGANVLTF

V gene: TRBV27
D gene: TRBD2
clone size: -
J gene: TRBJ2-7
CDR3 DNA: TGTGCCAGCAGTTTTCTGCGGGAGGGCGACGAGCAGTACTTC
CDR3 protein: CASSFLREGDEQYF

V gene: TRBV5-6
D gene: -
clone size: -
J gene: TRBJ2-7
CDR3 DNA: TGTGCCAGCGCCACGGCGGATAGACCCTACGAGCAGTACTTC
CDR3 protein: CASATADRPYEQYF

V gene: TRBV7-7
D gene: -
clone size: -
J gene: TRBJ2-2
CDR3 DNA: TGTGCCAGCAGGGAGAGAGGGGAGGCCGGGGAGCTGTTTTTT
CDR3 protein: CASRERGEAGELFF

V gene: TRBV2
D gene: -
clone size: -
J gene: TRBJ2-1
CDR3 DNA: TGTGCCAGCAGTGAAGCTATCGGGGAGTGGAATGAGCAGTTCTTC
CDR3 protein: CASSEAIGEWNEQFF

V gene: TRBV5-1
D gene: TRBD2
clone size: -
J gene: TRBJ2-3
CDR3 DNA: TGCGCCAGCAGCGGGGAGGGCTCGGGAGATACGCAGTATTTT
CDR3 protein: CASSGEGSGDTQYF

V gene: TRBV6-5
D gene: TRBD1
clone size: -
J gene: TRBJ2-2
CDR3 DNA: TGTGCCAGCAGTTACACACGGGACAGACGCACCGGGGAGCTGTTTTTT
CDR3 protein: CASSYTRDRRTGELFF

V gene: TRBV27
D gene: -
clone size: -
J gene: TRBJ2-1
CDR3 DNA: TGTGCCAGCAGTTTAAGAGGGCACTACAATGAGCAGTTCTTC
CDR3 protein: CASSLRGHYNEQFF

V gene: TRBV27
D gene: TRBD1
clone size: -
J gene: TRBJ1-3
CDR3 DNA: TGTGCCAGCAGTCCCTCCCAGGGGGAGGCGGGAAACACCATATATTTT
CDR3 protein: CASSPSQGEAGNTIYF

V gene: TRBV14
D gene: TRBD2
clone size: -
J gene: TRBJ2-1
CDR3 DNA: TGTGCCAGCAGCCAAGTGGGGGGGAGTGAGCAGTTCTTC
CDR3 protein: CASSQVGGSEQFF

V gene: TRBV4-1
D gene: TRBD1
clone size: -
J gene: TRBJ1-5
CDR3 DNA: TGCGCCAGCAGCCAGGGGACAGGGACCCAGCCCCAGCATTTT
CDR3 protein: CASSQGTGTQPQHF

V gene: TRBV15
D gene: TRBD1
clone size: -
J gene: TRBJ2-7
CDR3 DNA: TGTGCCACCAGCCCGGGACAGGGGGTCCACGAGCAGTACTTC
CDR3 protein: CATSPGQGVHEQYF

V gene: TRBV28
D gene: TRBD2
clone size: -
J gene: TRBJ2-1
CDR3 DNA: TGTGCCAGCAGTTTGGTCCTAGCGGGAGAGCAGGAGCAGTTCTTC
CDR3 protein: CASSLVLAGEQEQFF

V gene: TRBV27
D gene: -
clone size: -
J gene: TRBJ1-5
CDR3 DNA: TGTGCCAGCAGGGACAGTGGCAATCAGCCCCAGCATTTT
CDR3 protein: CASRDSGNQPQHF

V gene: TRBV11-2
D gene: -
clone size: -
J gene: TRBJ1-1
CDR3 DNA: TGTGCCAGCAGCCTAGGGACGAACACTGAAGCTTTCTTT
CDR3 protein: CASSLGTNTEAFF

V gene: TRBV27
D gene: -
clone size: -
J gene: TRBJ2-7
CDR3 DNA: TGTGCCAGCAGCCCGGGGGCTTCCTACGAGCAGTACTTC
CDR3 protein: CASSPGASYEQYF

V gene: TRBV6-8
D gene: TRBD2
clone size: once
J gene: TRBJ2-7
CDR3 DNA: TGTGCCAGCAGTCGCCTCCATAGTCCCGGGACTAGCGGGAGCGAGCAGTACTTC
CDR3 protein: CASSRLHSPGTSGSEQYF

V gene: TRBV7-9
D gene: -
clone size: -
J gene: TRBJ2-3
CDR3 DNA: TGTGCCAGCAGCCCCAATGAGATCAGAGATACGCAGTATTTT
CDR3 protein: CASSPNEIRDTQYF